This T cell receptor (beta chain) appears in the sequencing data of a study of blood T cell repertoires in COVID-19 (dated by TCRdb to the early 2020s). Looking at the study overall: The collaborator samples originated in the United States, Italy and Spain and spanned the acute and convalescent phases of COVID-19. The material from the prospective study consisted of cDNA or gDNA derived from T cells, B-cell-depleted T cells, or PBMCs. Deeply sampled blood TCRbeta repertoires from subjects exposed to, actively infected with, or recovered from COVID-19 were included in the dataset. A freely available public database, intended as a resource for researchers studying the immune response to SARS-CoV-2, is where the repertoires were released. The samples were drawn from two sources: the first 160 participants of the ongoing ImmuneRACE study, and some 1,300 subjects contributed by 6 global collaborators. Sample metadata almost always included a de-identified subject ID, COVID-19 status, age in years and sex. Where available, HLA class I and class II types were taken from metadata supplied by the sample provider and were not determined by assay-based typing.

Trimming removed 1 base from V and 3 bases from J; the gene matches leave 9 bases unexplained. From cysteine to phenylalanine, the CDR3 is 16 amino acids long. Only the CDR3 DNA stays, 48 bases, in frame from base 1. According to the germline V gene, CDR1 reads MGHRA and CDR2 reads YSYEKL. Whole blood was collected in K2EDTA tubes by collaborating institutions according to the institutions' own protocols. For TCRbeta analysis, collaborators shipped samples as frozen whole blood, isolated PBMCs, or DNA extracted from either of those sample types. In regard to this clone: Its antigen specificity is not known. Base qualities are missing; no much larger clone stands one base away.

Paper-wide results and their limitations: The quantity of clinical and demographic metadata differed by source and by participant and was supplied without curation.

TCRbeta CDR3 regions were amplified from genomic DNA by means of the immunoSEQ Assay, a bias-controlled multiplex PCR. From the authors' description of their analysis: Within the assay, amplification of reference gene primers was used to estimate how many nucleated cells each sample contained. To quantify the absolute abundance of each unique TCRbeta CDR3 rearrangement, sequence reads were collapsed and filtered. For each sample, productive Simpson clonality was calculated by taking the square root of Simpson's diversity index across productive rearrangements. In its TCRdb copy, this immuneACCESS table keeps in-frame sequences only and misses some clones. Where compared with another copy, unresolved V genes explain less than half of these, and the others have no known cause. Clonal size and the V and J genes are those of that table, whereas D and trimming came from the DNA. Present in this sample are around 94,000 clones, 86% of which were seen just once. Approximately 1.7% of the sample belongs to the ten largest clones.

In this chain, TRBV4-1 is recombined with TRBJ2-7; 7 central nucleotides agree with TRBD2. The sequence came from a man older than 75 with acute or convalescent COVID-19. Material for sequencing was peripheral blood. For the CDR3, the sequence is CASSQVPSGDLYEQYF. The DNA sequence is given as TGCGCCAGCAGCCAAGTTCCAAGCGGGGACCTCTACGAGCAGTACTTC.